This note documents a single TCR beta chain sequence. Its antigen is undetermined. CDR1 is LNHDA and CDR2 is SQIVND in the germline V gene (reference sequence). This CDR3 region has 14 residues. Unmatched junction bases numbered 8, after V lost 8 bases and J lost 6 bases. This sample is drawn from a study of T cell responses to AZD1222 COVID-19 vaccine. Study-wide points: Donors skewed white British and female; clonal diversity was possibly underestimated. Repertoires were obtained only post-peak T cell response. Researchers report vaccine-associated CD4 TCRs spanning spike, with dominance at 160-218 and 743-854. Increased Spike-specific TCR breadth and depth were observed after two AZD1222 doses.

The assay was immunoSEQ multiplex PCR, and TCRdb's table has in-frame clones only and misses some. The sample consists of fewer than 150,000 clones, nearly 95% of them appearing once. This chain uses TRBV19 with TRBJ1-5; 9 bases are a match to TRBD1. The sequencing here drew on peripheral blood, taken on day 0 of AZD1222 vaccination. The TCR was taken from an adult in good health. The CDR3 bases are TGTGCCAGTGCTAACAGGGGGCCAGGTCAGCCCCAGCATTTT. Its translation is CASANRGPGQPQHF.